The 5 T cell receptor beta chains reported below all come from one sample, sequenced in a study of blood T cell repertoires in COVID-19. Profiled with immunoSEQ multiplex PCR; TCRdb holds only in-frame clones, not every one. Of around 100,000 clones listed, approximately 90% were seen once; the top ten hold 0.85% to 1%. Sequenced input: peripheral blood. Source of these receptors: a man in his fifties or sixties with acute or convalescent COVID-19.

This sequence joins TRBV11-3 and TRBJ1-3; TRBD1 might be the D (5 bases). The CDR3 runs to 15 residues. Germline loops: CDR1 SGHNT, CDR2 YENEEA. Trimming stripped 0 bases from V and 3 bases from J, with 9 bases between. The CDR3 sequence: CASSLDSGIGNTIYF. CDR3 DNA sequence: TGTGCCAGCAGCTTAGATTCAGGGATTGGAAACACCATATATTTT.

This chain uses TRBV12-3 or TRBV12-4 with TRBJ1-2, with 8 bases that match TRBD1. The CDR3 covers 13 residues. V lost 3 bases to trimming and J lost 8 bases; unmatched junction nucleotides: 5. Here the CDR3 DNA reads TGTGCCAGCAGTTTGATCAGGGGGCGAGGCTACACCTTC. It encodes CASSLIRGRGYTF.

The chain links TRBV2 to TRBJ1-4, with TRBD1 matching 8 bases. With V trimmed by 1 base and J by 8 bases, 6 bases remained unmatched. The CDR3 runs to 15 residues. Per the germline V gene, CDR1 is SNHLY and CDR2 is FYNNEI. CDR3 sequence: CASSEVRGRREKLFF. The CDR3 coding sequence is TGTGCCAGCAGTGAAGTCAGGGGGCGTCGGGAAAAACTGTTTTTT. The full variable domain, completed using reference TRBV2 and TRBJ1-4, is EPEVTQTPSHQVTQMGQEVILRCVPISNHLYFYWYRQILGQKVEFLVSFYNNEISEKSEIFDDQFSVERPDGSNFTLKIRSTKLEDSAMYFCASSEVRGRREKLFFGSGTQLSVL.

The chain combines TRBV5-1 with TRBJ2-6; 10 bases fit TRBD1. The CDR3 totals 24 residues. The germline CDR1 and CDR2 sequences are SGHRS and YFSETQ. V gave up 0 bases and J gave up 1 base; unmatched junction bases: 22. The CDR3, as DNA: TGCGCCAGCAGCTTGGCCGGACCGATGTGGGGGCGGGACAGGGGAAGGTCTGGGGCCAACGTCCTGACTTTC. Encoded protein: CASSLAGPMWGRDRGRSGANVLTF.

The chain couples TRBV6-1 to TRBJ1-5; a weak D match, TRBD1 (5 bases). Trimming shortened V by 2 bases and J by 3 bases, and 8 bases separated the two germline ends. The germline V gene encodes CDR1 MNHNS and CDR2 SASEGT. This CDR3 region has 14 residues. Written as DNA, the CDR3 is TGTGCCAGCAGTGAATCAGGGCCCAATCAGCCCCAGCATTTT. As protein: CASSESGPNQPQHF.